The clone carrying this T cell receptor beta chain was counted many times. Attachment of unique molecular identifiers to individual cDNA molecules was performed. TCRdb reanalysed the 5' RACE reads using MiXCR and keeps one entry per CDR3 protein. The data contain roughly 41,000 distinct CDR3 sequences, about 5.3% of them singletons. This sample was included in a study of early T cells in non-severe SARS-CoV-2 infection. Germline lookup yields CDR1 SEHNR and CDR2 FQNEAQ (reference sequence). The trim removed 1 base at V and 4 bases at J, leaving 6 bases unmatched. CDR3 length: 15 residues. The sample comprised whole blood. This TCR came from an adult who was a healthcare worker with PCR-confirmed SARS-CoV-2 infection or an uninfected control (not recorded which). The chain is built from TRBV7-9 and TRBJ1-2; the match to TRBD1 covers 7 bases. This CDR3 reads CASSLGGTVPYGYTF. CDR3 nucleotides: TGTGCCAGCAGCTTAGGCGGGACAGTCCCCTATGGCTACACCTTC.